These T cell receptor beta chains were read from a single sample in a study of cytomegalovirus exposure and HLA in healthy donors. Libraries were prepared by immunoSEQ multiplex PCR; TCRdb keeps only in-frame clonotypes and omits some of them. The profile shows under 250,000 clones, 70% to 80% of them singletons. The material sequenced was PBMCs. The origin of the receptors is a male donor in good health and CMV-seronegative. The CDR3 runs from the conserved cysteine through the conserved F or W. Each record gives: clone size, J gene, V gene, D gene, CDR3 protein, CDR3 DNA. D genes are given only for firm matches. Only part of the rows carry a size: once, few, many, or a class if the clone is expanded.

>NA|TRBJ2-3|TRBV12-5|TRBD2
CASGLNDAGATDTQYF
TGTGCTAGTGGTTTGAATGACGCGGGAGCAACAGATACGCAGTATTTT
>NA|TRBJ1-5|TRBV15|TRBD1
CATSSTRGQSEPQHF
TGTGCCACCAGTAGTACCAGGGGGCAGTCGGAGCCCCAGCATTTT
>once|TRBJ2-7|TRBV5-1|NA
CASSPAGAAYEQYF
TGCGCCAGCAGCCCAGCAGGGGCTGCCTACGAGCAGTACTTC
>NA|TRBJ2-5|TRBV6-6|TRBD2
CASSPLGGIQETQYF
TGTGCCAGCAGCCCTCTGGGGGGGATCCAAGAGACCCAGTACTTC
>NA|TRBJ2-7|TRBV7-3|TRBD1
CASTATGRYEQYF
TGTGCCAGCACCGCGACAGGGAGATACGAGCAGTACTTC
>NA|TRBJ2-7|TRBV27|TRBD2
CASSSNRLAGEIYEQYF
TGTGCCAGCAGTTCGAACCGACTAGCGGGAGAAATATACGAGCAGTACTTC
>NA|TRBJ1-2|TRBV6-5|TRBD1
CASSRTGNYGYTF
TGTGCCAGCAGTCGGACAGGAAACTATGGCTACACCTTC
>few|TRBJ2-7|TRBV4-1|TRBD2
CASSQVGLAGDEQYF
TGCGCCAGCAGCCAAGTGGGACTAGCGGGAGACGAGCAGTACTTC
>few|TRBJ2-7|TRBV6-6|NA
CARWGRENEQYF
TGTGCCAGGTGGGGCAGAGAAAACGAGCAGTACTTC
>NA|TRBJ2-5|TRBV7-9|NA
CSSSSFQGVTDRETQYF
TGTTCCAGCAGCTCCTTCCAAGGGGTCACGGATCGAGAGACCCAGTACTTC
>once|TRBJ1-1|TRBV28|TRBD1
CASTTSGGVNTEAFF
TGTGCCAGCACCACATCAGGGGGAGTGAACACTGAAGCTTTCTTT
>NA|TRBJ2-1|TRBV11-2|NA
CASSLESPEQFF
TGTGCCAGCAGCTTAGAGAGCCCTGAGCAGTTCTTC
>NA|TRBJ1-5|TRBV5-1|NA
CASSLGGYNQPQHF
TGCGCCAGCAGCTTGGGCGGATACAATCAGCCCCAGCATTTT
>NA|TRBJ2-7|TRBV27|TRBD2
CASSLSGSPYEQYF
TGTGCCAGCAGTTTGAGCGGGAGCCCCTACGAGCAGTACTTC
>NA|TRBJ2-5|TRBV7-9|TRBD2
CASSLGLAGETQYF
TGTGCCAGCAGCTTGGGACTAGCGGGAGAGACCCAGTACTTC
>NA|TRBJ2-7|TRBV5-5|NA
CASSLSGPYEQYF
TGTGCCAGCAGCCTCAGTGGTCCTTACGAGCAGTACTTC
>NA|TRBJ1-3|TRBV6-1|NA
CASSEFLSGNTIYF
TGTGCCAGCAGTGAATTTCTCTCTGGAAACACCATATATTTT
>few|TRBJ1-1|TRBV6-5|TRBD1
CASVITGQGALVAFF
TGTGCCAGCGTAATAACGGGACAGGGGGCTTTGGTAGCTTTCTTT
>NA|TRBJ1-3|TRBV7-2|TRBD1
CASSLVSGGSGNTIYF
TGTGCCAGCAGCTTAGTCTCAGGGGGCTCTGGAAACACCATATATTTT
>NA|TRBJ2-7|TRBV10-2|NA
CASSEFVFGSDEQYF
TGCGCCAGCAGTGAGTTCGTCTTCGGCAGCGACGAGCAGTACTTC
>NA|TRBJ2-3|TRBV19|TRBD1
CASSIGQGAIDTQYF
TGTGCCAGTAGTATAGGACAGGGGGCAATAGATACGCAGTATTTT
>once|TRBJ2-7|TRBV27|TRBD1
CASTSLGTGTYEQYF
TGTGCCAGCACCTCCCTGGGGACAGGGACCTACGAGCAGTACTTC